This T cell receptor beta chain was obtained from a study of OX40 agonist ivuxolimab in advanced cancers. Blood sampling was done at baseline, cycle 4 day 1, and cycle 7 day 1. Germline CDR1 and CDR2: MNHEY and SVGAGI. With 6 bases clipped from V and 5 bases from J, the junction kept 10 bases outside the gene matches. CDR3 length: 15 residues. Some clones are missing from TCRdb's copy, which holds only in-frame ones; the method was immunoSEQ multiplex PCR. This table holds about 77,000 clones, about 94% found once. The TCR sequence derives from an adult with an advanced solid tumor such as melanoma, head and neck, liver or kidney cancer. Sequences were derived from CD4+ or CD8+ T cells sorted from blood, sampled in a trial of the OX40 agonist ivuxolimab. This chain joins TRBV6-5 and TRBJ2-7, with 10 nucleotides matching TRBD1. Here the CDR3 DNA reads TGTGCCAGCAGCTTATTTACCGGGACAGGGGACGAGCAGTACTTC. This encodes CASSLFTGTGDEQYF.